The table lists the clone carrying this T cell receptor (beta chain) with a few counts. Its antigen is undetermined. The CDR3 contains 15 residues. V was cut by 1 base and J by 2 bases, with 10 bases left in between. In germline, CDR1 is SGHTS, CDR2 YDEGEE. These data originate in a study of cytotoxic CD8 clonotypes in ibrutinib-treated CLL. Across the whole study: By median roughly 5.5 years, approximately twelve had progressed and roughly 15 stayed remitted; responses had been 2 complete and some 24 partial. With a range of 6 to 36, the median treatment time before response samples were taken was over 9 months. Study observations and caveats: Public clonotypes, rarely seen, contracted or held steady on treatment.

The method was immunoSEQ multiplex PCR; TCRdb's version includes in-frame clones alone and lacks a portion of them. In the table there are 60,000 or so clones, roughly 50% of which are singletons. The TCR was taken from a human donor with chronic lymphocytic leukemia. The chain joins TRBV5-8 to TRBJ1-3; D is unclear. The sequenced sample was PBMCs, obtained after 12 months of ibrutinib treatment. The CDR3 here is CASSLYRRPGNTIYF. The DNA of the CDR3 is TGTGCCAGCAGCTTGTATCGAAGACCTGGAAACACCATATATTTT.